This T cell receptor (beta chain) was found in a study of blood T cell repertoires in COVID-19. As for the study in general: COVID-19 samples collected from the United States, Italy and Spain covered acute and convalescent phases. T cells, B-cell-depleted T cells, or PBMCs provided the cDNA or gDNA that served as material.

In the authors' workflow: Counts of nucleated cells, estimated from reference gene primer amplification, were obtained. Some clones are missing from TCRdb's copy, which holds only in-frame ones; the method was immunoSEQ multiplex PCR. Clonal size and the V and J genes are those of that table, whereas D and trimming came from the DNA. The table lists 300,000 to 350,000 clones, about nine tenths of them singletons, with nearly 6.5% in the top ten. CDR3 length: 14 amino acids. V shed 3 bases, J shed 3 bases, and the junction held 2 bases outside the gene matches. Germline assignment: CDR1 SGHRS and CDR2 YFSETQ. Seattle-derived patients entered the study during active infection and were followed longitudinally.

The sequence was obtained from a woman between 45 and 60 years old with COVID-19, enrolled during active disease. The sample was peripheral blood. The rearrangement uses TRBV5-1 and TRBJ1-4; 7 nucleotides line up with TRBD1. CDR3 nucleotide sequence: TGCGCCAGCAGCTGGGACAGATCTAATGAAAAACTGTTTTTT. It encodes CASSWDRSNEKLFF.